Below are 17 T cell receptor beta chains sequenced from a single sample in a study of T-cell reconstitution after alpha-beta-depleted transplantation in children. Unique molecular identifiers were used to barcode this TCRbeta library. TCRdb ran MiXCR on the PCR reads and lists one entry per CDR3 protein. The table has under 300,000 distinct CDR3 sequences, over 9.5% seen once; the top ten hold approximately 4.7%. The starting material was PBMCs from the stem cell graft donor, obtained from the stem cell graft. These receptor sequences come from a human donor who donated a stem cell graft to a child with SCID.

This clonotype has more than one count but fewer than ten. The chain carries TRBV18 and TRBJ2-2; tentatively, D is TRBD1 or TRBD2 (6 bases each). Trimming left V 5 bases short and J 4 bases short, with 17 bases between. This CDR3 has 16 residues. The germline V gene encodes CDR1 KGHSH and CDR2 LQKENI. Here the CDR3 DNA reads TGTGCCAGCTCATTCACAGGAGGGGGAGGCACCGGGGAGCTGTTTTTT. Amino acids: CASSFTGGGGTGELFF. Full variable domain (missing parts from reference TRBV18 and TRBJ2-2): NAGVMQNPRHLVRRRGQEARLRCSPMKGHSHVYWYRQLPEEGLKFMVYLQKENIIDESGMPKERFSAEFPKEGPSILRIQQVVRGDSAAYFCASSFTGGGGTGELFFGEGSRLTVL.

Many counts were recorded for this clonotype. The chain carries TRBV5-5 and TRBJ2-7; 8 nucleotides line up with TRBD1. Germline V CDR1 and CDR2: SGHKS, YYEKEE (reference sequence). The CDR3 has 14 residues. V was pared by 4 bases and J by 7 bases, with 10 bases of the junction left unmatched. The CDR3 loop reads CASSGRTGPFEQYF. The CDR3 nucleotides are TGTGCCAGCAGCGGACGGACAGGGCCCTTTGAGCAGTACTTC.

This clonotype was detected ten times or more. V gene TRBV5-1 combines with J gene TRBJ1-4, with a tentative D call TRBD1 (5 bases). The CDR3 covers 16 residues. V was cut by 4 bases and J by 7 bases, with 20 bases left in between. In germline, CDR1 is SGHRS, CDR2 YFSETQ. The CDR3 reads CASSLLGTPIGEKLFF. In DNA form, the CDR3 reads TGCGCCAGCAGCCTGCTCGGGACGCCCATTGGTGAAAAACTGTTTTTT.

This chain uses TRBV5-5 with TRBJ1-2; D not resolved. CDR1 and CDR2 (germline): SGHKS, YYEKEE (reference sequence). The CDR3 has 14 residues. V lost 0 bases to trimming and J lost 6 bases, with 12 bases between them. This CDR3 reads CASSLALHQDGYTF. Here the CDR3 DNA reads TGTGCCAGCAGCTTGGCCCTCCACCAGGATGGCTACACCTTC.

This clonotype was seen at least ten times. This sequence joins TRBV7-3 and TRBJ1-1, with no clear D. The CDR3 loop spans 15 amino acids. The V end lost 0 bases, the J end lost 0 bases, and 8 bases lay between the germline ends. Germline V gene sequence: CDR1 SGHTA, CDR2 FQGTGA. The CDR3 DNA reads as TGTGCCAGCAGCTTAACACGACAAGTGAACACTGAAGCTTTCTTT. Its translation is CASSLTRQVNTEAFF.

This clonotype was counted many times. The chain uses TRBV5-1 and TRBJ2-5, with D perhaps matching TRBD2 (6 bases). Germline CDR1 SGHRS, CDR2 YFSETQ. The CDR3 sequence is 15 residues long. V lost 6 bases to trimming and J lost 5 bases, with 20 bases between them. Here the CDR3 DNA reads TGCGCCAGCAAAGGGGAGGTTGGCATGAGGGAGACCCAGTACTTC. Translating gives CASKGEVGMRETQYF.

This clonotype was counted at least ten times. The chain has TRBV5-1 and TRBJ2-1, with D possibly being TRBD1 (5 bases). The CDR3 length is 13 residues. Trimming took 4 bases from V and 5 from J, leaving 10 bases between them. The germline gives CDR1 SGHRS, CDR2 YFSETQ. CDR3 in DNA: TGCGCCAGCAGCCTTGACAGAAACAATGAGCAGTTCTTC. This codes for CASSLDRNNEQFF.

In its sample, this clonotype was seen a few times. The chain is built from TRBV27 and TRBJ1-5; a possible D gene is TRBD1 (6 bases). This CDR3 has 16 amino acids. V gave up 6 bases and J gave up 1 base, with 16 bases separating them. Per the germline V gene, CDR1 is MNHEY and CDR2 is SMNVEV (reference sequence). The CDR3 sequence is CASSPSRGESNQPQHF. For the CDR3, the DNA is TGTGCCAGCAGCCCCTCGAGGGGGGAGAGCAATCAGCCCCAGCATTTT.

This clonotype was found many times. V gene TRBV2 combines with J gene TRBJ2-7, with D maybe TRBD2 (7 bases). V was trimmed by 8 bases and J by 5 bases, leaving 16 bases between them. The CDR3 extends over 13 amino acids. Germline V CDR1 and CDR2: SNHLY, FYNNEI. CDR3 amino acids: CASQRGAGNEQYF. The CDR3 nucleotides are TGTGCCAGCCAACGGGGGGCGGGAAACGAGCAGTACTTC. Drawing the rest from reference TRBV2 and TRBJ2-7, the complete variable domain is EPEVTQTPSHQVTQMGQEVILRCVPISNHLYFYWYRQILGQKVEFLVSFYNNEISEKSEIFDDQFSVERPDGSNFTLKIRSTKLEDSAMYFCASQRGAGNEQYFGPGTRLTVT.

This chain connects TRBV30 to TRBJ2-7; D is perhaps TRBD1 (6 bases). The germline V gene has CDR1 GTSNPN and CDR2 SVGIG (reference sequence). The length of the CDR3 is 13 residues. Trimming cost V 1 base and J 1 base, with 8 bases left between them. The CDR3: CAWSGTGSYEQYF. CDR3 sequence (DNA): TGTGCCTGGAGTGGAACAGGGTCCTACGAGCAGTACTTC.

This clonotype was counted ten times or more. This chain uses TRBV20-1 with TRBJ2-3, with TRBD1 matching 7 bases. V dropped 2 bases and J dropped 0; count of bases not matched to a gene: 8. Germline V gene data show CDR1 as DFQATT and CDR2 as SNEGSKA (reference sequence). The CDR3 spans 16 residues. This CDR3 reads CSARKSGTASTDTQYF. CDR3 DNA sequence: TGCAGTGCTAGAAAGTCCGGGACAGCGAGCACAGATACGCAGTATTTT.

Regarding this clonotype: Given a much more abundant clone one base away, this may be a read error. This chain links TRBV7-2 with TRBJ1-3; 11 bases match TRBD1. The CDR3 contains 15 residues. The germline CDR1 and CDR2 sequences are SGHTA and FQGNSA. CDR3 in amino acids: CDSSLGGGQGATIYF. The CDR3 DNA is TGTGACAGCAGCTTAGGGGGCGGACAGGGGGCCACCATATATTTT.

Many counts were recorded for this clonotype. This rearrangement joins TRBV9 to TRBJ1-4; no clear D gene. Germline CDR1 SGDLS, CDR2 YYNGEE. The germline V and J ends were trimmed by 0 bases and 7 bases, with 10 bases remaining between them. The CDR3 has 14 amino acids. The CDR3 region has the DNA TGTGCCAGCAGCGTAGGGCCACGTAGTGAAAAACTGTTTTTT. Protein sequence: CASSVGPRSEKLFF.

The V and J genes are TRBV27 and TRBJ2-7; no clear D gene. Germline CDR1 MNHEY, CDR2 SMNVEV (reference sequence). This CDR3 has 15 residues. Trimming removed 6 bases at V and 7 bases at J, with 22 bases between. The CDR3 bases are TGTGCCAGCAGCCCCCAAGCGCCCCTTTTAGGAGAGCAGTACTTC. Protein product: CASSPQAPLLGEQYF.

This clonotype appeared many times. V is TRBV10-3 and J is TRBJ2-3; the D gene is possibly TRBD2 (6 bases). Trimming took off 3 bases at V and 4 bases at J, with 14 bases between the two ends. Germline V CDR1 and CDR2: ENHRY, SYGVKD. The CDR3 covers 15 residues. CDR3 sequence reads: CAISDGGGSADTQYF. CDR3 nucleotide sequence: TGTGCCATCAGTGACGGGGGAGGCTCGGCAGATACGCAGTATTTT.

This clonotype came up many times. The rearrangement joins TRBV25-1 to TRBJ2-5; 8 bases agree with TRBD2. CDR3 length: 16 residues. Trimming cost V 3 bases and J 4 bases; bases outside gene matches: 10. From germline, CDR1 is MGHDK and CDR2 SYGVNS. DNA of the CDR3: TGTGCCAGCAGTGACCCCGGGAGGGTGAGGGGAGAGACCCAGTACTTC. It is translated as CASSDPGRVRGETQYF.

The rearrangement joins TRBV25-1 to TRBJ2-3, with 9 nucleotides matching TRBD2. Germline assignment: CDR1 MGHDK and CDR2 SYGVNS. CDR3 length equals 17 residues. The V and J ends lost 4 bases and 2 bases, in that order; junction bases with no gene match: 10. This CDR3 reads CASSASGGPRDTDTQYF. Here the CDR3 DNA reads TGTGCCAGCAGTGCCAGCGGGGGGCCCCGAGACACAGATACGCAGTATTTT.